Below, 15 T cell receptor beta chains from the same sample are listed, as sequenced in a study of blood T cells in healthy people across ages. A J-beta primer mix and a sample-barcoded 5' primer were used in a second PCR of about 6 to 12 cycles. TCRdb reprocessed the 5' RACE reads with MiXCR, giving one entry per CDR3 protein. Of about 810,000 distinct CDR3 sequences detected, roughly 35% appear once; the ten largest clones hold approximately 12%. Sequenced input: blood. The receptors originated from a man in his late teens or twenties in good health.

The V gene is TRBV20-1, the J gene TRBJ2-5; tentative D call: TRBD1 (5 bases). The V gene lost 7 bases and the J gene lost 0 bases, with 9 bases spanning the gap. The CDR3 extends over 12 amino acids. Germline CDR1 and CDR2: DFQATT and SNEGSKA (reference sequence). The CDR3 DNA sequence: TGCAGTGTGACGGACAACCAAGAGACCCAGTACTTC. Translating gives CSVTDNQETQYF.

The J gene is TRBJ1-5, the V gene TRBV29-1; 7 nucleotides match TRBD1. The CDR3 has 13 amino acids. Germline-derived CDR1 and CDR2 are SQVTM and ANQGSEA. Unmatched junction bases numbered 9, after V lost 4 bases and J lost 9 bases. CDR3 region: CSVGEGAGGPQHF. CDR3 DNA: TGCAGCGTTGGGGAGGGGGCCGGTGGGCCCCAGCATTTT.

The chain couples TRBV25-1 to TRBJ2-1; D is unclear. Germline loops: CDR1 MGHDK, CDR2 SYGVNS. Trimming removed 5 bases at V and 6 bases at J, with 14 bases between. The CDR3 extends over 14 amino acids. As DNA, the CDR3 is TGTGCCAGCAGTCGTCGAAGCCGAGTCAATGAGCAGTTCTTC. This sequence encodes CASSRRSRVNEQFF.

The chain links TRBV7-9 to TRBJ2-7; unclear D gene. This CDR3 spans 13 amino acids. In germline, CDR1 is SEHNR, CDR2 FQNEAQ (reference sequence). V dropped 6 bases and J dropped 1 base, with 10 bases sitting between them. CDR3 protein: CASSPQASYEQYF. The CDR3 bases are TGTGCCAGCAGTCCCCAGGCTTCCTACGAGCAGTACTTC.

This clonotype was seen a handful of times. This chain connects TRBV20-1 to TRBJ1-1, with a weak D call TRBD1 (5 bases). This CDR3 is built from 13 residues. Germline loops: CDR1 DFQATT, CDR2 SNEGSKA (reference sequence). Trimming removed 6 bases at V and 1 base at J, with 12 bases between. CDR3 sequence: CSATQGGNTEAFF. CDR3 DNA sequence: TGCAGTGCGACTCAGGGAGGGAACACTGAAGCTTTCTTT.

CDR3 amino acids: CASSLEGASRSYEQYF. The CDR3 DNA follows: TGTGCCAGCAGCTTAGAGGGGGCTAGCCGATCCTACGAGCAGTACTTC. J is TRBJ2-7 and V is TRBV7-2, with 7 bases fitting TRBD1. The CDR3 runs to 16 residues. Germline CDR1 and CDR2: SGHTA and FQGNSA. V shed 1 base and J 1 base; nucleotides not matched to a gene: 7.

The chain combines TRBV27 with TRBJ2-1, with TRBD1 as a possible D gene (6 bases). CDR3 length equals 14 residues. The V end was cut by 6 bases, the J end by 8 bases, with 17 bases between. CDR1 and CDR2 (germline): MNHEY, SMNVEV (reference sequence). CDR3 amino acids: CASRRRGPMDEQFF. CDR3 coding DNA: TGTGCCAGCAGGCGCAGGGGCCCCATGGATGAGCAGTTCTTC.

In this sample, this clonotype turned up a few times. The chain has TRBV20-1 and TRBJ1-2; 8 nucleotides agree with TRBD1. V lost 3 bases to trimming and J lost 3 bases; unmatched junction nucleotides: 0. This CDR3 contains 12 residues. Germline V lookup: CDR1 DFQATT, CDR2 SNEGSKA (reference sequence). The CDR3 reads CSARGQDYGYTF. The DNA for the CDR3 is TGCAGTGCTAGGGGACAGGACTATGGCTACACCTTC.

V is TRBV29-1 and J is TRBJ2-3; TRBD2 aligns across 14 bases. Trimming took 7 bases from V and 1 from J; bases not matched to a gene: 7. The germline V gene encodes CDR1 SQVTM and CDR2 ANQGSEA. There are 16 residues in the CDR3. The DNA for the CDR3 is TGCAGCGGAAGGACTAGCGGGGGGCCCCGCACAGATACGCAGTATTTT. The encoded protein is CSGRTSGGPRTDTQYF.

This clonotype is a singleton in its sample. The chain is built from TRBV10-3 and TRBJ2-1; 7 positions agree with TRBD2. Germline CDR1 ENHRY, CDR2 SYGVKD. Unmatched junction bases numbered 8, after V lost 3 bases and J lost 15 bases. The CDR3 loop spans 12 amino acids. DNA of the CDR3: TGTGCCATCAGTGATCCGAGCGGGACCTCGTTCTTC. Protein: CAISDPSGTSFF.

V usage is TRBV7-2 and J usage is TRBJ2-2; D gene ambiguous. CDR3 length equals 15 residues. Germline V lookup: CDR1 SGHTA, CDR2 FQGNSA. Trimming removed 2 bases at V and 1 base at J, with 8 bases between. The CDR3 sequence: CASSLTALNTGELFF. Written as DNA, the CDR3 is TGTGCCAGCAGCTTAACCGCATTGAACACCGGGGAGCTGTTTTTT.

With regard to this clonotype: One base away lies a much larger clone, so this may be a sequencing read error. No conserved phenylalanine or tryptophan ends this CDR3, so it is likely a read error. The rearrangement uses TRBV7-2 and TRBJ2-1; 9 bases match TRBD2. Trimming at V came to 4 bases and at J to 5 bases, leaving 6 bases not matched to a gene. CDR1 is SGHTA, CDR2 FQGNSA, per germline. This CDR3 is 15 amino acids long. CDR3 DNA sequence: TGTGCCAGCAGCTCTCCGGGACTAGCACACAATGAGCAGTTCTAC. It encodes CASSSPGLAHNEQFY.

The chain links TRBV12-3 or TRBV12-4 to TRBJ2-7; D remains unclear. The J call may be mistaken, given a closer DNA end match to TRBJ2-5. The CDR3 runs to 14 residues. CDR3 amino acids: CAIRATLDAETQYF. CDR3 in DNA: TGTGCCATCCGGGCCACCCTCGACGCGGAGACCCAGTACTTC.

This clonotype was observed a single time. This may be a read error: a much more frequent sequence differs by one nucleotide. V is TRBV15 and J is TRBJ2-1; D gene ambiguous. CDR3 length: 15 amino acids. Germline V gene lookup returns CDR1 LNHNV and CDR2 YYDKDF (reference sequence). This CDR3 is CAASREFGPYNEQFF. The CDR3 DNA sequence: TGTGCCGCCAGCAGAGAGTTCGGCCCCTACAATGAGCAGTTCTTC.

This clonotype has just a few counts. The chain links TRBV3-1 to TRBJ2-1, with 7 bases lining up with TRBD1. V shed 0 bases and J 0 bases; nucleotides not matched to a gene: 5. CDR1 is LGHDT and CDR2 is YNNKEL in the germline V gene (reference sequence). CDR3 length equals 17 residues. CDR3 DNA sequence: TGTGCCAGCAGCCAAGATATTGGGACAGCCTCCTACAATGAGCAGTTCTTC. This codes for CASSQDIGTASYNEQFF.